This T cell receptor (beta chain) appears in the sequencing data of a study of blood T cells in healthy people across ages. Study-level information: The capture of about one barcoded beta molecule per two T cells was achieved by template switching.

Overall study results and limits: Total diversity from one million sequenced T cells was likely underestimated.

Comment on this clonotype: Its antigen remains unknown.

The use of a sample-barcoded 5' primer and a J-beta primer mix characterized a second PCR of roughly 7 to 11 cycles. Sequencing recovered at least 2.5 million CDR3-containing paired-end reads from each sample. TCRdb re-derived calls from the 5' RACE reads in MiXCR, one entry per CDR3 protein. The data contain about 1.7 million distinct CDR3 sequences, over 25% of them singletons. Peripheral blood was drawn, ten milliliters per donor. This sequence was found in a woman in her twenties or thirties in good health. The sample taken for sequencing was blood.

CDR3 region: CSAEGRQTQYF. The CDR3 coding sequence is TGCAGTGCTGAGGGTCGACAGACCCAGTACTTC. The rearrangement uses TRBV20-1 and TRBJ2-5; possible D gene TRBD2, 5 bases. Germline V lookup: CDR1 DFQATT, CDR2 SNEGSKA (reference sequence). Trimming shortened V by 5 bases and J by 6 bases, and 10 bases separated the two germline ends. The CDR3 is 11 residues long.